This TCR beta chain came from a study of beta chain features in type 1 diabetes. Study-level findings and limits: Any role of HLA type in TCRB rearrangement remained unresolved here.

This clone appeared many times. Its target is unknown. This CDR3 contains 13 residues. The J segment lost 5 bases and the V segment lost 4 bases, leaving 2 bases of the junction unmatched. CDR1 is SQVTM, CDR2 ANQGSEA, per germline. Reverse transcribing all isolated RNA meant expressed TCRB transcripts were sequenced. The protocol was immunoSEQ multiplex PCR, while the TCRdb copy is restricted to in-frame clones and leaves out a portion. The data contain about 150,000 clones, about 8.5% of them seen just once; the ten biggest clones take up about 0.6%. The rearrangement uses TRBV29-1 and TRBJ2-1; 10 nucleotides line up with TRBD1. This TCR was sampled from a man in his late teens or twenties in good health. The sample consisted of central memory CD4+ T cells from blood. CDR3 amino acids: CSVAGTGDNEQFF. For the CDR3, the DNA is TGCAGCGTTGCCGGGACAGGGGACAATGAGCAGTTCTTC.